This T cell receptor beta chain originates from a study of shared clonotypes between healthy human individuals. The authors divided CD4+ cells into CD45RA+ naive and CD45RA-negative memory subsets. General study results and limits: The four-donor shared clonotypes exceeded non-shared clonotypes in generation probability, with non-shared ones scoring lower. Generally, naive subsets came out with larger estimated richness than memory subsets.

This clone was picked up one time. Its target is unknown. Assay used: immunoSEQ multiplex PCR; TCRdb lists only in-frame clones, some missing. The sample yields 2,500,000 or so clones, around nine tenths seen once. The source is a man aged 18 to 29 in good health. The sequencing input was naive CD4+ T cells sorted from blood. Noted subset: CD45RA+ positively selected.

The CDR3 DNA reads as TGTGCCAGCAGTTTACGAGGGACAGACAACTTATGGTTCTTC. It specifies CASSLRGTDNLWFF. V gene TRBV27 combines with J gene TRBJ2-1, with 7 bases lining up with TRBD1. Germline CDR1 reads MNHEY; CDR2 reads SMNVEV (reference sequence). J was trimmed by 15 bases and V by 2 bases; bases with no gene match: 13. The CDR3 has 14 residues.